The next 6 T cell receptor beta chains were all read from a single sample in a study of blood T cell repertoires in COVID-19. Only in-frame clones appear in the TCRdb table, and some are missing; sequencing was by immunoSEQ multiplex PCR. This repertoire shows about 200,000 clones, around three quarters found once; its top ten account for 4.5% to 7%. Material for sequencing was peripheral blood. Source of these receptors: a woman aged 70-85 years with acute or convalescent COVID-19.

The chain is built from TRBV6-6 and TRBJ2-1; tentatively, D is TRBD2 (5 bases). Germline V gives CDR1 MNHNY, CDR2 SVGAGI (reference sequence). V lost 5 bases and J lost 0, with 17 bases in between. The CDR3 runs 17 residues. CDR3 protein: CASSHGDSLSSYNEQFF. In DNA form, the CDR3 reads TGTGCCAGCAGTCACGGGGATTCCCTCTCCTCCTACAATGAGCAGTTCTTC.

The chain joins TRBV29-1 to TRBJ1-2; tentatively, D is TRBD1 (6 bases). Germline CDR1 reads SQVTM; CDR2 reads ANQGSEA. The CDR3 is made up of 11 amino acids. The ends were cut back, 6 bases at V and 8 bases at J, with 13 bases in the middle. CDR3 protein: CSVARGRGYTF. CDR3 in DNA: TGCAGCGTGGCCAGGGGTCGGGGCTACACCTTC.

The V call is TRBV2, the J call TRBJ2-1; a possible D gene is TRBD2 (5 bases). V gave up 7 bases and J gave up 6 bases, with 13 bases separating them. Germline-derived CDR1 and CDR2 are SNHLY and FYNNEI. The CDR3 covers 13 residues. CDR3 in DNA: TGTGCCAGCACCGGGGATGGCGGCAATGAGCAGTTCTTC. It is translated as CASTGDGGNEQFF.

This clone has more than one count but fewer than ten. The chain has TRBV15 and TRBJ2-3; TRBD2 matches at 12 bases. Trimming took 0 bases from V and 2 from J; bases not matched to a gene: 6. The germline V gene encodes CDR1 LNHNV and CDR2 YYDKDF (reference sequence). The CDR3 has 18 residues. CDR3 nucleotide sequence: TGTGCCACCAGCAGAGATAGTCTAGCGGGAGGGCCCACAGATACGCAGTATTTT. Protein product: CATSRDSLAGGPTDTQYF.

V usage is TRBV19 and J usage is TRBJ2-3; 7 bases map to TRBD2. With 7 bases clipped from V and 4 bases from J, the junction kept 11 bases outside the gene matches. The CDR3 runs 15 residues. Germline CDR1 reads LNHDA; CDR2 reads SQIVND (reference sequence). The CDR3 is CASMPEGTTSDTQYF. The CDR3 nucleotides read TGTGCCAGTATGCCGGAAGGGACTACTTCAGATACGCAGTATTTT.

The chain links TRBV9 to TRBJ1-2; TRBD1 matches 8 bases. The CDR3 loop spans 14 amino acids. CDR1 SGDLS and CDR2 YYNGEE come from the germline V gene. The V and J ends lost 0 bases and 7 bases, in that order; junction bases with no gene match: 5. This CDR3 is CASSVAGQGRGYTF. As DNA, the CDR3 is TGTGCCAGCAGCGTAGCAGGACAGGGACGTGGCTACACCTTC.